Here is one T cell receptor (beta chain) with its context. The antigen remains unidentified. This sample is part of a study of graft-versus-host responses after intestinal transplantation. Profiled with immunoSEQ multiplex PCR; TCRdb holds only in-frame clones, not every one. The data contain some 90,000 clones, roughly 90% of them singletons. Germline V lookup: CDR1 SEHNR, CDR2 FQNEAQ (reference sequence). The CDR3 is made up of 15 amino acids. V lost 1 base to trimming and J lost 3 bases, with 13 bases between them. The chain is built from TRBV7-9 and TRBJ2-7; tentative D call: TRBD1 (5 bases). The TCR originated in a human donor who was the organ donor for an intestinal transplant. The source was unstimulated CD8+ T cells sorted from spleen or lymph node cells, collected before transplant. The CDR3 DNA follows: TGTGCCAGCAGCTTAGGAATGGGGCCTAGCTACGAGCAGTACTTC. Its protein product is CASSLGMGPSYEQYF.